This TCR beta chain was captured in a study of chemoradiotherapy in HPV16-positive cancers (dated by TCRdb to between 2021 and 2024). Looking at the study overall: Candidate HPV-specific T-cell clones and common TCR motifs were defined through functional T-cell assays on cells from a couple of HPV16-positive patients. The study set out to ask whether T-cell immunity against the HPV oncoproteins E6 and E7 changes over the course of chemoradiotherapy and whether that immunity affects survival. Next, the candidate HPV-specific TCRs and motifs were followed in TCR repertoires from about 90 patients with HPV-related cancers.

Repertoires were sampled repeatedly over the course of chemoradiotherapy so that clonal expansion in the tumor microenvironment could be followed. Summary of the overall study and its limitations: Expansion of candidate HPV-specific clones and E7-related TCR motifs was observed in the tumor microenvironment during treatment, whereas no such expansion was observed for non-HPV-specific T cells. Improved recurrence-free survival in HPV16-positive patients was associated with expansion of HPV-responsive T cells during chemoradiotherapy. The survival association was reported for HPV16-positive patients, and the functional definition of HPV-specific T cells was derived from only a couple of HPV16-positive patients.

On this clone: Its cognate antigen has yet to be identified. No base-level quality is on record; no much larger clone is a single base apart.

The library was generated by the immunoSEQ multiplex PCR assay. TCRdb took over this immuneACCESS table, retaining in-frame rearrangements with V and J assigned. Such tables are incomplete; in checked studies, under half of the missing clones stem from an unresolved V gene, and the remainder is unexplained. The sample yields 5,000 to 8,000 clones; 90% were counted once. The ten largest clones take up more than 1.5% of the sample. The CDR3 measures 14 amino acids from cysteine to phenylalanine. This entry keeps only the CDR3 DNA: 42 bases, framed from base 1. From V the trimming removes 6 bases and from J it removes 5 bases, while the gene matches leave 7 bases of the junction unaccounted for. CDR1 and CDR2 are read off the germline V gene (reference sequence) as MNHNY and SVGAGI.

The specimen was blood, collected from a patient who underwent chemoradiotherapy. The chain joins TRBV6-6 to TRBJ1-2, with 9 bases matching TRBD1. This TCR derives from a human donor with HPV-associated anogenital cancer. The DNA reads TGTGCCAGCAGCCCGGACAGGGGCCAATATGGCTACACCTTC. Translation gives CASSPDRGQYGYTF.